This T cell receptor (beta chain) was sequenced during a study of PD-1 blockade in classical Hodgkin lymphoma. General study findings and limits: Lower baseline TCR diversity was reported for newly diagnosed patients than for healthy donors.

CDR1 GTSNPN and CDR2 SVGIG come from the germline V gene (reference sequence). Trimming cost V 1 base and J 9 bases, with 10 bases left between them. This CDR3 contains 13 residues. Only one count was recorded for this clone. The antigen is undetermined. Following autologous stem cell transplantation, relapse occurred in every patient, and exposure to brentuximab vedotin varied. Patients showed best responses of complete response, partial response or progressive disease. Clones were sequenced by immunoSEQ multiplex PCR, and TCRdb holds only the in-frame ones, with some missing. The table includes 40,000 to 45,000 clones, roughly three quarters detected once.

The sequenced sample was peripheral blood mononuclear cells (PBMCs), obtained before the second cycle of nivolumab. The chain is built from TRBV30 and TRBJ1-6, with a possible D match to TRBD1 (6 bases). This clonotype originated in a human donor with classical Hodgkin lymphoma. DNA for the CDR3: TGTGCCTGGAGTGAGGGGGTGTCTTCACCCCTCCACTTT. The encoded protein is CAWSEGVSSPLHF.